The 27 T cell receptor beta chains in this list originate from one sample, sequenced in a study of T-cell memory formation after mild COVID-19. From the 5' RACE reads, TCRdb called clonotypes with MiXCR, one entry per CDR3 protein. Of about 390,000 distinct CDR3 sequences listed, roughly 15% are singletons. The sequencing input was PBMCs or a T cell subset sorted from them (not recorded which). The origin of the receptors is a man aged 18 to 35 who had mild COVID-19 (a few samples of this study predate the infection). Cell type and time point are not known.

The V gene is TRBV10-3, the J gene TRBJ2-2, with 9 positions matching TRBD1. The CDR3 has 14 amino acids. V was clipped by 5 bases and J by 4 bases; unmatched bases: 2. Germline V lookup: CDR1 ENHRY, CDR2 SYGVKD. CDR3 loop: CAISLQGATGELFF. The CDR3 nucleotides are TGTGCCATCAGTTTACAGGGGGCCACCGGGGAGCTGTTTTTT.

The chain recombines TRBV7-8 with TRBJ2-7, with 10 positions matching TRBD2. V shed 1 base, J shed 3 bases, and the junction held 9 bases outside the gene matches. Germline V gene lookup returns CDR1 SGHVS and CDR2 FQNEAQ. The length of the CDR3 is 17 residues. The DNA of the CDR3 is TGTGCCAGCAGCTTAGAAGAGCTAGCGGGGGTACGCTACGAGCAGTACTTC. This encodes CASSLEELAGVRYEQYF.

V and J are TRBV7-8 and TRBJ2-1; 9 nucleotides agree with TRBD2. The length of the CDR3 is 16 residues. V gave up 5 bases and J gave up 6 bases; unmatched junction bases: 11. Looked up from germline, CDR1 is SGHVS and CDR2 is FQNEAQ. The CDR3 sequence is CASSDYWTSDSNEQFF. As DNA, the CDR3 is TGTGCCAGCAGCGACTACTGGACTAGCGATTCCAATGAGCAGTTCTTC. The whole variable domain, remainder taken from reference TRBV7-8 and TRBJ2-1, is GAGVSQSPRYKVAKRGQDVALRCDPISGHVSLFWYQQALGQGPEFLTYFQNEAQLDKSGLPSDRFFAERPEGSVSTLKIQRTQQEDSAVYLCASSDYWTSDSNEQFFGPGTRLTVL.

The chain combines TRBV20-1 with TRBJ1-1; D gene uncertain. The CDR3 runs 13 residues. Trimming took off 1 base at V and 0 bases at J, with 6 bases between the two ends. Germline V CDR1 and CDR2: DFQATT, SNEGSKA (reference sequence). CDR3 DNA: TGCAGTGCTAGAGGATGGGTGAACACTGAAGCTTTCTTT. Translating gives CSARGWVNTEAFF.

The chain uses TRBV25-1 and TRBJ1-4; unclear D gene. This CDR3 contains 17 residues. Trimming removed 6 bases at V and 6 bases at J, with 23 bases between. The germline V gene has CDR1 MGHDK and CDR2 SYGVNS. This CDR3 is CASSGPLIRAGDEKLFF. The CDR3 nucleotides read TGTGCCAGCAGCGGGCCCCTCATTAGGGCTGGGGATGAAAAACTGTTTTTT.

V is TRBV2 and J is TRBJ2-1; 7 bases fit TRBD1. The J segment lost 0 bases and the V segment lost 9 bases, leaving 11 bases of the junction unmatched. Looked up from germline, CDR1 is SNHLY and CDR2 is FYNNEI. CDR3 length equals 16 residues. Here the CDR3 reads CARTNQQGSSYNEQFF. For the CDR3, the DNA is TGTGCCAGGACAAACCAACAGGGGAGCTCCTACAATGAGCAGTTCTTC.

V and J are TRBV7-9 and TRBJ2-7; D is perhaps TRBD2 (6 bases). The CDR3 consists of 14 residues. Germline-derived CDR1 and CDR2 are SEHNR and FQNEAQ (reference sequence). V dropped 4 bases and J dropped 2 bases, with 12 bases sitting between them. The CDR3 sequence: CASSWGGAAYEQYV. DNA of the CDR3: TGTGCCAGCAGCTGGGGCGGGGCAGCCTACGAGCAGTACGTC.

This clonotype was observed a few times. The chain recombines TRBV10-3 with TRBJ2-7, with a weak D call TRBD1 (5 bases). Trimming stripped 10 bases from V and 4 bases from J, with 11 bases between. This CDR3 has 11 amino acids. Germline CDR1 reads ENHRY; CDR2 reads SYGVKD. CDR3: CATRQLYEQYF. CDR3 coding DNA: TGTGCCACGCGACAGCTTTACGAGCAGTACTTC.

The chain couples TRBV9 to TRBJ1-1; D remains ambiguous. Trimming stripped 0 bases from V and 0 bases from J, with 6 bases between. The CDR3 covers 14 residues. The germline V gene encodes CDR1 SGDLS and CDR2 YYNGEE. In nucleotides, the CDR3 is TGTGCCAGCAGCGTAGACAGCATGAACACTGAAGCTTTCTTT. Protein product: CASSVDSMNTEAFF.

This clonotype showed up just a few times. V gene TRBV28 combines with J gene TRBJ2-1; no clear D gene. CDR1 and CDR2 from the germline V gene are MDHEN and SYDVKM. The germline V and J ends were trimmed by 6 bases and 0 bases, with 12 bases remaining between them. The CDR3 length is 15 residues. The chain's CDR3 is CASRLRHNSYNEQFF. CDR3 DNA sequence: TGTGCCAGCAGGCTGAGACATAACTCCTACAATGAGCAGTTCTTC.

The genes are TRBV20-1 and TRBJ2-7; TRBD1 is a possible D gene (6 bases). This CDR3 contains 14 residues. V was shortened by 0 bases and J by 0 bases, with 9 bases between the two germline ends. Germline values: CDR1 DFQATT, CDR2 SNEGSKA (reference sequence). The CDR3 loop is CSARDQGNSYEQYV. DNA for the CDR3: TGCAGTGCTAGAGATCAGGGGAACTCCTACGAGCAGTACGTC.

The chain recombines TRBV27 with TRBJ1-2; D possibly corresponds to TRBD1 (5 bases). Germline V CDR1 and CDR2: MNHEY, SMNVEV (reference sequence). The CDR3 loop spans 15 amino acids. Trimming left V 3 bases short and J 3 bases short, with 14 bases between. In DNA, the CDR3 is TGTGCCAGCAGTTTGGTTAGGGGTTTGCACTATGGCTACACCTTC. Amino acids: CASSLVRGLHYGYTF.

CDR3 bases: TGCGCCAGCAGACCCGGACGGAGCTCCTATAATTCACCCCTCCACTTT. This sequence encodes CASRPGRSSYNSPLHF. V and J are TRBV4-3 and TRBJ1-6; D remains unclear. Per the germline V gene, CDR1 is LGHNA and CDR2 is YSLEER. The CDR3 has 16 residues. V lost 6 bases and J 0 bases, leaving 12 bases between the germline ends.

There are a few counts of this clonotype. V and J are TRBV3-1 and TRBJ2-2; D not resolved. The V end was cut by 0 bases, the J end by 9 bases, with 5 bases between. In germline, CDR1 is LGHDT, CDR2 YNNKEL (reference sequence). This CDR3 is 12 amino acids long. CDR3 in DNA: TGTGCCAGCAGCCAAGAAGGGAGGGAGCTGTTTTTT. Its translation: CASSQEGRELFF.

This chain uses TRBV28 with TRBJ2-7, with TRBD1 matching 8 bases. Looked up from germline, CDR1 is MDHEN and CDR2 is SYDVKM. This CDR3 is built from 12 residues. V was pared by 5 bases and J by 10 bases, with 7 bases of the junction left unmatched. CDR3 protein: CASSTQGANQYV. The CDR3 DNA sequence: TGTGCCAGCAGTACCCAGGGGGCGAATCAGTACGTC.

This clonotype has more than one count but fewer than ten. The chain carries TRBV24-1 and TRBJ2-1; a weak D match, TRBD1 (6 bases). V lost 4 bases to trimming and J lost 8 bases, with 14 bases between them. The germline gives CDR1 KGHDR, CDR2 SFDVKD. The CDR3 consists of 14 residues. This CDR3 is CATSDSGQRDEQFF. The CDR3 DNA reads TGTGCCACCAGTGACTCCGGACAGCGAGATGAGCAGTTCTTC.

This clonotype was detected only a few times. The chain has TRBV5-1 and TRBJ2-2; 9 nucleotides agree with TRBD1. This CDR3 is 16 amino acids long. Germline loops: CDR1 SGHRS, CDR2 YFSETQ. J lost 6 bases, V lost 0 bases, and 6 bases had no gene match. The CDR3 DNA reads TGCGCCAGCAGCTTGGGGGACAGGGCCCTGGCCGGGGAGCTGTTTTTT. Amino acids: CASSLGDRALAGELFF.

This clonotype was observed a handful of times. The rearrangement uses TRBV11-3 and TRBJ2-7; D is unresolved. With 3 bases removed from V and 3 bases from J, the gap between germline ends came to 3 bases. The CDR3 totals 11 residues. Germline values: CDR1 SGHNT, CDR2 YENEEA. CDR3: CASSLFYEQYF. CDR3 bases: TGTGCCAGCAGCTTGTTCTACGAGCAGTACTTC.

This clonotype was seen repeatedly, ten times or more. The gene calls are TRBV4-3 and TRBJ2-6; no firm D call. Trimming cost V 4 bases and J 0 bases, with 10 bases left between them. The length of the CDR3 is 16 residues. CDR1 and CDR2 from the germline V gene are LGHNA and YSLEER. Written as DNA, the CDR3 is TGCGCCAGCAGCCCTTACGGTGTCTCTGGGGCCAACGTCCTGACTTTC. Its protein is CASSPYGVSGANVLTF.

This clonotype was detected only a few times. V and J are TRBV5-1 and TRBJ2-3; 10 bases fit TRBD2. This CDR3 is built from 15 residues. The trim removed 3 bases at V and 2 bases at J, leaving 3 bases unmatched. Germline assignment: CDR1 SGHRS and CDR2 YFSETQ. CDR3 sequence: CASSYLAGVTDTQYF. CDR3 sequence (DNA): TGCGCCAGCAGCTACCTAGCGGGGGTCACAGATACGCAGTATTTT.

This sequence joins TRBV28 and TRBJ2-3, with 9 bases that match TRBD1. After removal of 4 bases from V and 5 bases from J, the junction contained 10 bases not matched to a gene. This CDR3 is 16 amino acids long. Germline V gives CDR1 MDHEN, CDR2 SYDVKM. This chain's CDR3 is CASSSPTGQGLDTQYF. DNA for the CDR3: TGTGCCAGCAGTTCGCCCACGGGACAGGGTTTAGATACGCAGTATTTT.

This clonotype has a handful of counts. This chain links TRBV9 with TRBJ2-7; D is ambiguous. Germline V gene sequence: CDR1 SGDLS, CDR2 YYNGEE. V was trimmed by 0 bases and J by 2 bases, leaving 9 bases between them. The CDR3 is made up of 14 amino acids. CDR3 nucleotide sequence: TGTGCCAGCAGCGTAGCTGGCAACGCCTACGAGCAGTACTTC. It codes for CASSVAGNAYEQYF.

This clonotype turned up a few times. The gene calls are TRBV4-3 and TRBJ1-6; D is undetermined. The V end was cut by 0 bases, the J end by 4 bases, with 4 bases between. CDR3 length: 14 amino acids. Germline lookup yields CDR1 LGHNA and CDR2 YSLEER. This CDR3 is CASSQDSYNSPLHF. CDR3 bases: TGCGCCAGCAGCCAAGATTCGTATAATTCACCCCTCCACTTT.

This clonotype was detected once. V and J are TRBV2 and TRBJ1-2, with D uncertain. Trimming removed 6 bases from V and 4 bases from J, with 15 bases in between. The CDR3 totals 14 residues. Germline V gene lookup returns CDR1 SNHLY and CDR2 FYNNEI. CDR3 in DNA: TGTGCCAGCAGGGAACAGACGGCCACCTATGGCTACACCTTC. Translation gives CASREQTATYGYTF.

This chain links TRBV4-2 with TRBJ2-3; D is unresolved. The CDR3 runs to 15 residues. Per the germline V gene, CDR1 is LGHNA and CDR2 is YNFKEQ. Trimming removed 0 bases from V and 3 bases from J, with 10 bases in between. The CDR3 DNA follows: TGTGCCAGCAGCCAAGAGCAGTATAGTACAGATACGCAGTATTTT. It translates to CASSQEQYSTDTQYF.

This clonotype occurred a few times. The V gene is TRBV4-3, the J gene TRBJ1-6, with TRBD1 as a possible D gene (5 bases). CDR1 LGHNA and CDR2 YSLEER come from the germline V gene. V dropped 0 bases and J dropped 6 bases, with 15 bases sitting between them. The CDR3 length is 17 residues. CDR3 sequence reads: CASSQDVSTVTNSPLHF. As DNA, the CDR3 is TGCGCCAGCAGCCAAGATGTATCGACAGTCACTAATTCACCCCTCCACTTT.

A few counts support this clonotype. The CDR3: CASSLTENQPQHF. The DNA of the CDR3 is TGTGCCAGCAGCTTAACAGAGAATCAGCCCCAGCATTTT. The J gene is TRBJ1-5, the V gene TRBV7-8; D is unresolved. There are 13 residues in the CDR3. V gave up 2 bases and J gave up 4 bases, with 6 bases separating them. Germline V gene sequence: CDR1 SGHVS, CDR2 FQNEAQ.